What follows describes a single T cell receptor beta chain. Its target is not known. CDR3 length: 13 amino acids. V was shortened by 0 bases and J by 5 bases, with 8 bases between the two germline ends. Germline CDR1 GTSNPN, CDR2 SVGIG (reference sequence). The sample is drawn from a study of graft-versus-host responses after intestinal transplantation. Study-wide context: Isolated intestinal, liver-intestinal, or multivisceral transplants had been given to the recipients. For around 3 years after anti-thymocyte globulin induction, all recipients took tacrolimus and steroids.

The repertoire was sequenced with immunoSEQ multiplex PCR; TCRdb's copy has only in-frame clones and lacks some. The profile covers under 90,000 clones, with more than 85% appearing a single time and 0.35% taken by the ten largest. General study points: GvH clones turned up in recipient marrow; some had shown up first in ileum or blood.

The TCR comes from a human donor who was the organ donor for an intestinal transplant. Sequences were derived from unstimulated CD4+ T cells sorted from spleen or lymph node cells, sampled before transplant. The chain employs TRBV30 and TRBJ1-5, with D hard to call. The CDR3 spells CAWSVFRDQPQHF. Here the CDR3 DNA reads TGTGCCTGGAGTGTATTTCGGGATCAGCCCCAGCATTTT.